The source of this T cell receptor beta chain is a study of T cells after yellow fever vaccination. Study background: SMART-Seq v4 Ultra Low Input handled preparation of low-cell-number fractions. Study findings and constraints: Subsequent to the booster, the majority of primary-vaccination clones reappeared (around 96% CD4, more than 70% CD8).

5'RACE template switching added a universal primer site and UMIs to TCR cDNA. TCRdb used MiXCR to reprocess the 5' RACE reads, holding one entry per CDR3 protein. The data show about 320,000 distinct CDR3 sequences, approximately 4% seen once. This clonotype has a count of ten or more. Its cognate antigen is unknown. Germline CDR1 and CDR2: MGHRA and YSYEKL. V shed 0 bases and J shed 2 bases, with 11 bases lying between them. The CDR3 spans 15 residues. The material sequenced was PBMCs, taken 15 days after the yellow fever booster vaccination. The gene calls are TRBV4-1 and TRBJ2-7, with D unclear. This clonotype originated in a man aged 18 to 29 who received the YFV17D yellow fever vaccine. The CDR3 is CASSQDWHSAYEQYV. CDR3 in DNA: TGCGCCAGCAGCCAAGATTGGCACAGTGCCTACGAGCAGTACGTC.